This T cell receptor beta chain was profiled in a study of a mutant IDH1 vaccine in newly diagnosed glioma. The time point: week 35, safety follow-up. One vaccine dose held 300 ug of mutant IDH1 20-mer peptide and came with topical imiquimod. This clone was observed once. Its antigen is still unknown. Unmatched junction bases numbered 9, after V lost 4 bases and J lost 4 bases. There are 15 residues in the CDR3. The germline V gene has CDR1 LNHDA and CDR2 SQIVND (reference sequence). Only in-frame clones appear in the TCRdb table, and some are missing; sequencing was by immunoSEQ multiplex PCR. This table holds about 48,000 clones, under 85% found once.

This specimen was PBMCs, taken from a glioma patient whose treatment included an IDH1 peptide vaccine. This rearrangement joins TRBV19 to TRBJ1-2, with 7 bases lining up with TRBD1. The TCR comes from a man aged 35-49 years with glioma. In DNA, the CDR3 is TGTGCCAGTAGTAAGCGACAGGGCCCAGCCTATGGCTACACCTTC. Protein: CASSKRQGPAYGYTF.